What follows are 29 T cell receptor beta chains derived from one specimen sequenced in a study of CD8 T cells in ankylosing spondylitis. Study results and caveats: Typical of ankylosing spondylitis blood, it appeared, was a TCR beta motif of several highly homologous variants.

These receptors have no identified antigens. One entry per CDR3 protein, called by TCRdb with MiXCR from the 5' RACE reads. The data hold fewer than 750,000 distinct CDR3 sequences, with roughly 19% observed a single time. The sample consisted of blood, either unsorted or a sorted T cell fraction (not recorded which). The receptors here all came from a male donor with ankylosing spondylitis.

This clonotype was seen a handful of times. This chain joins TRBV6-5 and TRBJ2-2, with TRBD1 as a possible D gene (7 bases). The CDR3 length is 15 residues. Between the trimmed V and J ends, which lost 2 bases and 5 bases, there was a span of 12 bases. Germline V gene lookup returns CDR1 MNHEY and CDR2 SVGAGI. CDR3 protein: CASSYEQGRTGELFF. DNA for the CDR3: TGTGCCAGCAGTTACGAACAGGGGAGGACCGGGGAGCTGTTTTTT.

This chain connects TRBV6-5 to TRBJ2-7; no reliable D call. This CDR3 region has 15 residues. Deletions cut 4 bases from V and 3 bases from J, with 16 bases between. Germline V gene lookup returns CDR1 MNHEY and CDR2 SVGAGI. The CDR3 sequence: CASSSLFGYNYEQYF. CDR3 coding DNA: TGTGCCAGCAGTTCCCTGTTTGGATACAACTACGAGCAGTACTTC.

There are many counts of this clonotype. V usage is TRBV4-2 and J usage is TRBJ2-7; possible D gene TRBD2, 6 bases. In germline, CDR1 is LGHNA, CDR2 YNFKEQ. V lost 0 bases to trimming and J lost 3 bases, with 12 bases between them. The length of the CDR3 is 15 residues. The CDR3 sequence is CASSQDRNSGYEQYF. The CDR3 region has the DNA TGTGCCAGCAGCCAAGATCGGAATAGCGGCTACGAGCAGTACTTC.

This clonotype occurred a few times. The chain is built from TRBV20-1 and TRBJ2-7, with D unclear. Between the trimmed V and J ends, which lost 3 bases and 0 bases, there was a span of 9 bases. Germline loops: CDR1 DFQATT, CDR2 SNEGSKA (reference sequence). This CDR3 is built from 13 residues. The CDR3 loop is CSARKTPSYEQYF. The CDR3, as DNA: TGCAGTGCTAGGAAGACACCCTCCTACGAGCAGTACTTC.

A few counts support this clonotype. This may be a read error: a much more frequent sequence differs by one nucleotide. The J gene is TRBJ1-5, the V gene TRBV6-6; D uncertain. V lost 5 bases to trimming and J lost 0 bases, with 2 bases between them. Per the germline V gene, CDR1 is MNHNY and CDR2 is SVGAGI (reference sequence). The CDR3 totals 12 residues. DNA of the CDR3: TGTGCCAGCAGTAATAGCAATCAGCCCCAGCATTTT. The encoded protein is CASSNSNQPQHF.

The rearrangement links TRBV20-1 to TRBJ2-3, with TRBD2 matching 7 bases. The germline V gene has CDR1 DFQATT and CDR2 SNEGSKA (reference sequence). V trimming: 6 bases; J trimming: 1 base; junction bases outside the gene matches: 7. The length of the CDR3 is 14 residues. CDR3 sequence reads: CSAGAGRGTDTQYF. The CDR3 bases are TGCAGTGCGGGAGCGGGGAGGGGCACAGATACGCAGTATTTT.

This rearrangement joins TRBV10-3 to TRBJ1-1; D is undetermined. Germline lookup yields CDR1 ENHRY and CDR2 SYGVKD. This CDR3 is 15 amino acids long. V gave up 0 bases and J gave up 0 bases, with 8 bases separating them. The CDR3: CAISESLEMNTEAFF. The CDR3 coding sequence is TGTGCCATCAGTGAGTCTTTGGAAATGAACACTGAAGCTTTCTTT.

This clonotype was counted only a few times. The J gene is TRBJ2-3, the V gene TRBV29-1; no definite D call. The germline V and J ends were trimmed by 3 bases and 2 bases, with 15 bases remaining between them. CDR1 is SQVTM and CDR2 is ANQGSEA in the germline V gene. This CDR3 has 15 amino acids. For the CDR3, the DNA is TGCAGCGTTGATATCCACGACCCCTTCACAGATACGCAGTATTTT. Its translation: CSVDIHDPFTDTQYF.

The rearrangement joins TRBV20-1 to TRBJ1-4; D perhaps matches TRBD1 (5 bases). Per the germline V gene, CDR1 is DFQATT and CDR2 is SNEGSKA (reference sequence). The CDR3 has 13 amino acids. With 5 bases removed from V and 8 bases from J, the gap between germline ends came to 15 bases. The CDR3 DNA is TGCAGTGCTCCAGACGGACACTGGGAAAAACTGTTTTTT. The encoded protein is CSAPDGHWEKLFF.

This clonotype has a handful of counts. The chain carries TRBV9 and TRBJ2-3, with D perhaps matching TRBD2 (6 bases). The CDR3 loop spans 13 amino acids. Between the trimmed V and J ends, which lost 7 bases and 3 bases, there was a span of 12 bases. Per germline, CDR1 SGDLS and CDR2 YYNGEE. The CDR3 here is CASQTRNTDTQYF. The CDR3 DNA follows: TGTGCCAGCCAGACTAGGAATACAGATACGCAGTATTTT.

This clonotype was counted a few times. This CDR3 reads CSAFAPGGGVYNEQFF. For the CDR3, the DNA is TGCAGTGCCTTCGCACCTGGGGGGGGCGTCTACAATGAGCAGTTCTTC. The chain couples TRBV20-1 to TRBJ2-1; the D gene is possibly TRBD2 (7 bases). The CDR3 runs 16 residues. The germline gives CDR1 DFQATT, CDR2 SNEGSKA (reference sequence). V shed 6 bases and J shed 3 bases, with 21 bases lying between them.

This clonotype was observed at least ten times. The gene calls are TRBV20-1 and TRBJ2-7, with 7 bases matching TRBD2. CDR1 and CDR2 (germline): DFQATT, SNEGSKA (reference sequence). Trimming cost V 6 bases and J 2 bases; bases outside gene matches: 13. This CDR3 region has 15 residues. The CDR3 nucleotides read TGCAGTGCCCAGGCGGCTAGCGGTACCCCCTACGAGCAGTACTTC. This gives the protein CSAQAASGTPYEQYF.

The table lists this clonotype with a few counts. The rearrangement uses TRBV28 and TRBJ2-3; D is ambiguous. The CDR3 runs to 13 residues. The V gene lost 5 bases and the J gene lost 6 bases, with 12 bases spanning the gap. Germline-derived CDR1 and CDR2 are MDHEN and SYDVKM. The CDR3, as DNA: TGTGCCAGCAGTCGTCCCCCCGGGGATACGCAGTATTTT. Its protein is CASSRPPGDTQYF.

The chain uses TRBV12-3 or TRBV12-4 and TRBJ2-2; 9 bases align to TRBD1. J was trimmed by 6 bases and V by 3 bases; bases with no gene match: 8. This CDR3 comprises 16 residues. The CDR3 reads CASSLKGQGLAGELFF. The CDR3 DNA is TGTGCCAGCAGTTTGAAGGGACAGGGTTTGGCCGGGGAGCTGTTTTTT.

For the CDR3, the DNA is TGCAGCGTTGAAGTCCTTTGGGACAGGGATTCCTCCTACGAGCAGTACTTC. Its protein is CSVEVLWDRDSSYEQYF. The chain employs TRBV29-1 and TRBJ2-7, with 9 bases fitting TRBD1. Trimming removed 1 base from V and 0 bases from J; junction bases left unmatched: 10. Germline assignment: CDR1 SQVTM and CDR2 ANQGSEA. The CDR3 runs to 17 residues.

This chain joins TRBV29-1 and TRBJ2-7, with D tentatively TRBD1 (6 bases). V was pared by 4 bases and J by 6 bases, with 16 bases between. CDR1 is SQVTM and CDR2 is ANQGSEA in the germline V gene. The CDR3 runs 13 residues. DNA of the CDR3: TGCAGCGTTGCAGTGGGGACACCCGGCGAGCAGTACTTC. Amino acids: CSVAVGTPGEQYF.

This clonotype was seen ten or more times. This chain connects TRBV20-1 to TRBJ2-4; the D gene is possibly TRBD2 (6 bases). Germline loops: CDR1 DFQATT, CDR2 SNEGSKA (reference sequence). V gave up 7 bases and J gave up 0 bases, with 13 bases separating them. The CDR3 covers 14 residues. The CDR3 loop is CSVPSELAKNIQYF. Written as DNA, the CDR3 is TGCAGTGTCCCTAGCGAGTTAGCCAAAAACATTCAGTACTTC.

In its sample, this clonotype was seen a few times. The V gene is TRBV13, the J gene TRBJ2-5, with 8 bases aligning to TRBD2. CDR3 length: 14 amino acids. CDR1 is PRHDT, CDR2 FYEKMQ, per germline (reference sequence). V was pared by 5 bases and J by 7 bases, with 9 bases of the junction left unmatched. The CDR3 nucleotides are TGTGCCAGCAGCAATAGCGGGGAAGGGGGGACCCAGTACTTC. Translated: CASSNSGEGGTQYF. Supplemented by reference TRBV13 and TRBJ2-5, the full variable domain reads AAGVIQSPRHLIKEKRETATLKCYPIPRHDTVYWYQQGPGQDPQFLISFYEKMQSDKGSIPDRFSAQQFSDYHSELNMSSLELGDSALYFCASSNSGEGGTQYFGPGTRLLVL.

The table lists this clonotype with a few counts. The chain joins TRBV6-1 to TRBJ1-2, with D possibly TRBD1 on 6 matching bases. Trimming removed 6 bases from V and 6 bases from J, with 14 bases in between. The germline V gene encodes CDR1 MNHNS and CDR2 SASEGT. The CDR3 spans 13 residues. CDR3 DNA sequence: TGTGCCAGCAGAAGACAGGCCTTAGATGGCTACACCTTC. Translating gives CASRRQALDGYTF.

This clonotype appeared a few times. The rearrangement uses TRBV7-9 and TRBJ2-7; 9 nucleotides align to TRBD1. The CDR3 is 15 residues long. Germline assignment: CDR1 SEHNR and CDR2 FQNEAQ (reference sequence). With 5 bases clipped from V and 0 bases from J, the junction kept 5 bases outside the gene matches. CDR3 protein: CASSATGGISYEQYF. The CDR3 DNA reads TGTGCCAGCAGCGCGACAGGGGGAATCTCCTACGAGCAGTACTTC.

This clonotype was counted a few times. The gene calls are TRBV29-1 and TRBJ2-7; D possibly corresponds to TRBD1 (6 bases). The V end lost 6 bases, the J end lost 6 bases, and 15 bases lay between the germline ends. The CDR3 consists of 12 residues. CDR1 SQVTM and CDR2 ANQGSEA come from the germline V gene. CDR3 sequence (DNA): TGCAGCGTGTCTTTCTCCAGGGGCGAGCAGTACTTC. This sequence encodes CSVSFSRGEQYF.

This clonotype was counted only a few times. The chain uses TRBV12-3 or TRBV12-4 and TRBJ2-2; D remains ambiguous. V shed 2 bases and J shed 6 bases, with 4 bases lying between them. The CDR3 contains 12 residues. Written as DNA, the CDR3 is TGTGCCAGCAGTTTAAAGCCCGGGGAGCTGTTTTTT. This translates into CASSLKPGELFF.

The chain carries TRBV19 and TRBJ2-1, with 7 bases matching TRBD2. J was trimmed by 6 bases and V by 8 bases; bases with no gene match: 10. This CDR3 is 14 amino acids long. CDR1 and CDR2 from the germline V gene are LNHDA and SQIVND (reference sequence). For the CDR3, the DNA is TGTGCCAGTCAGACTAGCTATTATACCAATGAGCAGTTCTTC. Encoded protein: CASQTSYYTNEQFF. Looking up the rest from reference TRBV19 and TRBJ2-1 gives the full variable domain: DGGITQSPKYLFRKEGQNVTLSCEQNLNHDAMYWYRQDPGQGLRLIYYSQIVNDFQKGDIAEGYSVSREKKESFPLTVTSAQKNPTAFYLCASQTSYYTNEQFFGPGTRLTVL.

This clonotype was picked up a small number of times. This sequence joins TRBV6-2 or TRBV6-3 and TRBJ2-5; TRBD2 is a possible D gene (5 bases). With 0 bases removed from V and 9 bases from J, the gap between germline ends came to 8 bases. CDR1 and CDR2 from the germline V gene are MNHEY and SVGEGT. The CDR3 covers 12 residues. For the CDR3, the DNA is TGTGCCAGCAGTTACTCCAGGCGGGCCCAGTACTTC. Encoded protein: CASSYSRRAQYF.

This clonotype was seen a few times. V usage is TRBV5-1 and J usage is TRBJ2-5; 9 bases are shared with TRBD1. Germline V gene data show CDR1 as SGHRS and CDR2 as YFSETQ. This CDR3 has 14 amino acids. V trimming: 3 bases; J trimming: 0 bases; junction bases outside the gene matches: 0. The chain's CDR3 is CASSWTGDQETQYF. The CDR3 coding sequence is TGCGCCAGCAGCTGGACAGGGGACCAAGAGACCCAGTACTTC.

The CDR3 region is CSARGSGGVHEQYF. CDR3 bases: TGCAGTGCTAGGGGTAGCGGGGGGGTCCACGAGCAGTACTTC. V gene TRBV20-1 combines with J gene TRBJ2-7; 11 bases fit TRBD2. With 3 bases clipped from V and 5 bases from J, the junction kept 6 bases outside the gene matches. The CDR3 is 14 residues long. CDR1 DFQATT and CDR2 SNEGSKA come from the germline V gene (reference sequence).

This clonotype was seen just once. The CDR3 reads CACGTGENEKLFF. Written as DNA, the CDR3 is TGTGCCTGCGGGACAGGAGAGAATGAAAAACTGTTTTTT. This chain connects TRBV6-1 to TRBJ1-4, with TRBD1 identical over 8 bases. V dropped 11 bases and J dropped 5; count of bases not matched to a gene: 7. The CDR3 covers 13 residues. Germline V lookup: CDR1 MNHNS, CDR2 SASEGT.

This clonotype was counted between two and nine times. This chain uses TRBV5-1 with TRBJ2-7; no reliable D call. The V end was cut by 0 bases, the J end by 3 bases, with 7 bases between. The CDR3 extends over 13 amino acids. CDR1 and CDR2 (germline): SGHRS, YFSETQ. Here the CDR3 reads CASSLAPRYEQYF. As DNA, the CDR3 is TGCGCCAGCAGCTTGGCCCCTCGCTACGAGCAGTACTTC.

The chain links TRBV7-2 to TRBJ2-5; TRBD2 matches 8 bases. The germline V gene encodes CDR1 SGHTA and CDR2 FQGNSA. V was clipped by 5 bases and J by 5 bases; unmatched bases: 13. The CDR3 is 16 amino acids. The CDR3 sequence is CASSTGEIAGPETQYF. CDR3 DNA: TGTGCCAGCAGCACCGGGGAGATAGCGGGGCCCGAGACCCAGTACTTC.